Below, 15 T cell receptor beta chains from the same sample are listed, as sequenced in a study of tumor-infiltrating lymphocytes in oesophageal squamous cell carcinoma (dated by TCRdb to about 2016). Libraries were prepared through PCR. Sequenced on an Illumina HiSeq 2000. The public sequencing data were trimmed at Q25 with fastp and processed into clonotypes with MiXCR by TCRdb, which kept only in-frame beta chains. Rows are unified per CDR3 protein, each entry keeping the most common DNA and genes. The sample yields 20,000 to 25,000 distinct CDR3 sequences; about 40% were counted once. 20% to 25% of the sample goes to the ten largest clones. Sequenced sample: esophageal tumor tissue. These receptors all come from a male donor with esophageal squamous cell carcinoma.

The chain is built from TRBV4-1 and TRBJ1-2; 8 nucleotides line up with TRBD1. After removal of 3 bases from V and 8 bases from J, the junction contained 8 bases not matched to a gene. Germline CDR1 and CDR2: MGHRA and YSYEKL. This CDR3 region has 14 residues. CDR3 in amino acids: CASSHDGQGGGYTF. The CDR3 DNA follows: TGCGCCAGCAGCCACGATGGACAGGGCGGGGGCTACACCTTC.

The chain is built from TRBV12-3 or TRBV12-4 and TRBJ2-1, with TRBD2 matching over 10 bases. The V gene end was trimmed by 2 bases and the J gene end by 8 bases; junction bases not matched to a gene: 9. The CDR3 length is 16 residues. The CDR3 coding sequence is TGTGCCAGCAGTTTAATAGGGCTAGCGGGAGTCGATGAGCAGTTCTTC. It translates to CASSLIGLAGVDEQFF.

The V gene is TRBV28, the J gene TRBJ2-7, with TRBD1 as a possible D gene (5 bases). The J call may be incorrect, as the DNA end agrees better with TRBJ2-5. Per the germline V gene, CDR1 is MDHEN and CDR2 is SYDVKM. The CDR3 length is 15 residues. The CDR3 sequence: CASSFRGHLGETQYF. CDR3 nucleotides: TGTGCCAGCAGTTTCCGCGGACATCTGGGGGAGACCCAGTACTTC.

The chain has TRBV7-8 and TRBJ2-1, with a tentative D call TRBD1 (5 bases). Trimming took 2 bases from V and 4 from J, leaving 12 bases between them. The V gene's germline CDR1 is SGHVS and CDR2 FQNEAQ. This CDR3 spans 15 amino acids. CDR3 nucleotide sequence: TGTGCCAGCAGCTTAAATCGACAGTGGTACAATGAGCAGTTCTTC. Protein product: CASSLNRQWYNEQFF.

Judged by abundance, this clonotype is medium-sized. The genes are TRBV7-8 and TRBJ2-7, with 7 bases matching TRBD1. Germline V CDR1 and CDR2: SGHVS, FQNEAQ. This CDR3 region has 14 residues. Trimming removed 5 bases from V and 0 bases from J; junction bases left unmatched: 4. The CDR3, as DNA: TGTGCCAGCAGCCCCAGACAGGGCTCCTACGAGCAGTACTTC. It specifies CASSPRQGSYEQYF. The complete variable domain, with remaining parts taken from reference TRBV7-8 and TRBJ2-7, reads GAGVSQSPRYKVAKRGQDVALRCDPISGHVSLFWYQQALGQGPEFLTYFQNEAQLDKSGLPSDRFFAERPEGSVSTLKIQRTQQEDSAVYLCASSPRQGSYEQYFGPGTRLTVT.

In this sample, this clonotype turned up many times. The chain employs TRBV5-8 and TRBJ2-3; D not certain. Deletions cut 3 bases from V and 6 bases from J, with 8 bases between. The CDR3 sequence is 12 residues long. Germline lookup yields CDR1 SGHTS and CDR2 YDEGEE. For the CDR3, the DNA is TGTGCCAGCAGCTCCCAAGCCGATACGCAGTATTTT. Encoded protein: CASSSQADTQYF.

Note on this clonotype: One end of the junction varies from germline; a read error may be responsible. The rearrangement links TRBV4-2 to TRBJ1-1; TRBD1 aligns across 8 bases. Germline V CDR1 and CDR2: LGHNA, YNFKEQ. CDR3 size: 18 residues. The CDR3 spells CASSQGRTRGLNTGELYF. The CDR3 DNA is TGTGCCAGCAGCCAAGGTCGGACCAGGGGGCTGAACACCGGGGAGCTGTATTTT.

A word on this clonotype: The conserved final phenylalanine or tryptophan is absent from the CDR3, which likely points to a read error. It is unclear where the CDR3 begins or ends on the DNA, so no DNA is shown, and the CDR3 is as TCRdb lists it. This rearrangement joins TRBV7-8 to TRBJ2-5; the listed D gene, TRBD2, was not tested against the DNA. Including both end residues, the CDR3 is 17 amino acids long. Germline CDR1 and CDR2: SGHVS and FQNEAQ. The CDR3 loop reads CASSFRTLDDSPLHFGN.

The chain employs TRBV10-3 and TRBJ2-1; D may be TRBD2 (6 bases). The CDR3 has 13 residues. The germline V gene has CDR1 ENHRY and CDR2 SYGVKD. V lost 4 bases, J lost 7 bases, and 11 bases lay in between. Here the CDR3 DNA reads TGTGCCATCAGTGTGGACCGGGAGAATGAGCAGTTCTTC. It specifies CAISVDRENEQFF.

This clonotype was observed a handful of times. A much bigger clone sits one base away, suggesting this may be a read error. The chain couples TRBV5-4 to TRBJ2-1; D is unclear. The J call may be faulty, since TRBJ2-7 better matches the DNA end. Germline V gene sequence: CDR1 SGHNT, CDR2 YYREEE (reference sequence). The CDR3 totals 13 residues. The CDR3 protein is CASSLWSGDEQYF. CDR3 DNA: TGTGCCAGCAGCTTGTGGTCCGGCGATGAGCAGTACTTC.

Concerning this clonotype: The conserved phenylalanine or tryptophan is not found at the CDR3 terminus, so this likely reflects a read error. The DNA is left out, because the CDR3 cannot be placed on it with certainty; the CDR3 is given as TCRdb lists it. This chain links TRBV7-3 with TRBJ1-1. The CDR3 contains 17 residues when both ends are counted. Looked up from germline, CDR1 is SGHTA and CDR2 is FQGTGA. The CDR3 loop reads CASSLGGPYGYTFGSAP.

The table lists this clonotype with many counts. A much larger clone is a single base away; this may be a read error. The chain joins TRBV7-2 to TRBJ2-7; the D is unclear. The CDR3 has 15 amino acids. Germline CDR1 SGHTA, CDR2 FQGNSA. With 1 base removed from V and 7 bases from J, the gap between germline ends came to 17 bases. This CDR3 is CASSLDLGYYNEQYF. The CDR3 DNA is TGTGCCAGCAGCTTAGATCTTGGCTATTACAATGAGCAGTACTTC.

This clonotype has a count of ten or more. The chain combines TRBV5-4 with TRBJ2-2, with D uncertain. The V end lost 4 bases, the J end lost 2 bases, and 9 bases lay between the germline ends. The CDR3 sequence is 14 residues long. Germline values: CDR1 SGHNT, CDR2 YYREEE (reference sequence). The CDR3 spells CASSPEYNTGELFF. The CDR3 bases are TGTGCCAGCAGCCCGGAGTACAACACCGGGGAGCTGTTTTTT.

The chain links TRBV19 to TRBJ2-3; TRBD1 matches at 9 bases. The J call is in doubt because the DNA end fits TRBJ2-7 better. The length of the CDR3 is 14 residues. CDR1 is LNHDA, CDR2 SQIVND, per germline (reference sequence). CDR3 bases: TGTGCCAGTAGTACGGACAGGGGTAGCCACGAGCAGTACTTC. It specifies CASSTDRGSHEQYF.

This clonotype was counted many times. A clone one base away is much larger, so this may be a read error. The chain couples TRBV12-3 or TRBV12-4 to TRBJ2-7; D is perhaps TRBD1 (5 bases). The V end lost 2 bases, the J end lost 7 bases, and 15 bases lay between the germline ends. CDR3 size: 14 residues. This CDR3 reads CASSLMGQDNEQYF. The CDR3 DNA follows: TGTGCCAGCAGTTTAATGGGTCAGGACAATGAGCAGTACTTC.